The source of this TCR beta chain is a study of shared clonotypes between healthy human individuals. About the research overall: The cohort had two women and a few men, ages 18 to 49. Study-wide results and limits: A handful of donors showed sharing of 4.5% to 5% of naive CD4 clonotypes. Apart from blood, nothing was sampled; tissue repertoires likely differ.

For this clone: Antigen specificity is unknown. Other DNA sequences in the sample encode the same CDR3.

The CDR3 spans 13 residues. Germline V gene lookup returns CDR1 SGHRS and CDR2 YFSETQ. Trimming took off 0 bases at V and 2 bases at J, with 6 bases between the two ends. Splitting of each subset's genomic DNA was done evenly across several immunoSEQ plates. Libraries were prepared by immunoSEQ multiplex PCR; TCRdb keeps only in-frame clonotypes and omits some of them. The table includes around 2.1 million clones, 93% detected once. Positively selected for CCR7, the CD45RO-negative cells used as naive CD8 cells excluded terminally differentiated effector memory CD45RA+ cells. This rearrangement joins TRBV5-1 to TRBJ2-7; possibly TRBD2 for D (5 bases). This sequence was found in a man aged 18 to 29 in good health. Some clones in this sample may be carry-over from other donors' samples. The material sequenced was naive CD8+ T cells from PBMCs. CDR3 DNA: TGCGCCAGCAGCTTGGGGACTCCCTACGAGCAGTACTTC. Its protein is CASSLGTPYEQYF. Together with reference TRBV5-1 and TRBJ2-7, the CDR3 gives the full variable domain: KAGVTQTPRYLIKTRGQQVTLSCSPISGHRSVSWYQQTPGQGLQFLFEYFSETQRNKGNFPGRFSGRQFSNSRSEMNVSTLELGDSALYLCASSLGTPYEQYFGPGTRLTVT.